The 12 T cell receptor beta chains reported below all come from one sample, sequenced in a study of blood T cell repertoires in COVID-19. Assay used: immunoSEQ multiplex PCR; TCRdb lists only in-frame clones, some missing. The top ten hold about 9.6% of the sample, which has approximately 230,000 clones, roughly 83% seen once. Material for sequencing was peripheral blood. The receptors shown here come from an elderly man with acute or convalescent COVID-19.

This chain joins TRBV18 and TRBJ2-3, with 8 bases aligning to TRBD2. The length of the CDR3 is 14 residues. The J segment lost 3 bases and the V segment lost 3 bases, leaving 2 bases of the junction unmatched. Germline values: CDR1 KGHSH, CDR2 LQKENI. CDR3 DNA sequence: TGTGCCAGCTCACCGCCGGGAGGGACAGATACGCAGTATTTT. It yields the protein CASSPPGGTDTQYF.

The rearrangement links TRBV27 to TRBJ2-7, with D perhaps TRBD2 (6 bases). Trimming cost V 6 bases and J 3 bases, with 18 bases left between them. The CDR3 is 15 amino acids. Germline CDR1 MNHEY, CDR2 SMNVEV (reference sequence). The CDR3, as DNA: TGTGCCAGCAGCCCATTGGGTAGCGGAGTCTACGAGCAGTACTTC. Translation: CASSPLGSGVYEQYF.

The chain is built from TRBV6-5 and TRBJ1-2, with 11 positions matching TRBD1. The CDR3 runs 14 residues. Germline CDR1 MNHEY, CDR2 SVGAGI. J was trimmed by 3 bases and V by 6 bases; bases with no gene match: 3. The CDR3 nucleotides read TGTGCCAGCAGGAGGGACAGGGGGGACTATGGCTACACCTTC. Translating it yields CASRRDRGDYGYTF.

The J gene is TRBJ2-1, the V gene TRBV20-1; 9 bases match TRBD2. V lost 6 bases to trimming and J lost 0 bases; unmatched junction nucleotides: 9. This CDR3 region has 16 residues. Germline lookup yields CDR1 DFQATT and CDR2 SNEGSKA (reference sequence). The CDR3 here is CSASSPRGGSYNEQFF. The DNA of the CDR3 is TGCAGTGCCAGTAGTCCGCGGGGGGGCTCCTACAATGAGCAGTTCTTC.

V is TRBV5-1 and J is TRBJ1-4, with D unresolved. The CDR3 is 12 residues long. Trimming pared 2 bases from V and 5 bases from J, leaving 4 bases between. Germline-derived CDR1 and CDR2 are SGHRS and YFSETQ. CDR3 sequence reads: CASSFPNEKLFF. The DNA of the CDR3 is TGCGCCAGCAGCTTTCCGAATGAAAAACTGTTTTTT.

A few counts support this clone. The CDR3 DNA is TGTGCCAGCAGGACTAGCGGGATCCTGTCCTACAATGAGCAGTTCTTC. It codes for CASRTSGILSYNEQFF. This chain links TRBV7-8 with TRBJ2-1; 11 bases fit TRBD2. Germline lookup yields CDR1 SGHVS and CDR2 FQNEAQ. CDR3 size: 16 residues. Trimming removed 6 bases from V and 1 base from J; junction bases left unmatched: 5.

The chain carries TRBV27 and TRBJ2-7; D ambiguous. This CDR3 contains 13 residues. V was trimmed by 5 bases and J by 0 bases, leaving 8 bases between them. The germline gives CDR1 MNHEY, CDR2 SMNVEV (reference sequence). This CDR3 is CASSDSYSYEQYF. Written as DNA, the CDR3 is TGTGCCAGCAGTGACTCGTACTCCTACGAGCAGTACTTC.

The gene calls are TRBV10-1 and TRBJ1-4, with no clear D. This CDR3 has 13 residues. Trimming stripped 5 bases from V and 5 bases from J, with 9 bases between. The germline V gene has CDR1 WNHNN and CDR2 SYGVQD (reference sequence). CDR3 loop: CASSSGNNEKLFF. The CDR3 DNA reads as TGCGCCAGCAGTTCGGGGAACAATGAAAAACTGTTTTTT.

This clone was seen a few times. This chain connects TRBV7-9 to TRBJ2-2; D not resolved. Germline V gene lookup returns CDR1 SEHNR and CDR2 FQNEAQ (reference sequence). Trimming removed 1 base from V and 6 bases from J, with 9 bases in between. CDR3 size: 14 residues. The CDR3: CASSLGQYPGELFF. The CDR3 DNA sequence: TGTGCCAGCAGCTTAGGGCAGTACCCCGGGGAGCTGTTTTTT.

V is TRBV4-1 and J is TRBJ2-3; 8 bases line up with TRBD2. V dropped 6 bases and J dropped 5; count of bases not matched to a gene: 10. This CDR3 region has 15 residues. Per germline, CDR1 MGHRA and CDR2 YSYEKL. The CDR3 loop is CASRQLGLAGDTQYF. The CDR3 nucleotides are TGCGCCAGCAGGCAATTGGGGCTAGCGGGAGATACGCAGTATTTT.

The rearrangement joins TRBV5-1 to TRBJ1-1, with unresolved D. V lost 0 bases to trimming and J lost 6 bases, with 15 bases between them. This CDR3 has 15 amino acids. Germline assignment: CDR1 SGHRS and CDR2 YFSETQ. As DNA, the CDR3 is TGCGCCAGCAGCTTGGCCACTCGGGGTAAAGCTGAAGCTTTCTTT. It yields the protein CASSLATRGKAEAFF. Using reference TRBV5-1 and TRBJ1-1 for the parts outside the CDR3, the full variable domain is KAGVTQTPRYLIKTRGQQVTLSCSPISGHRSVSWYQQTPGQGLQFLFEYFSETQRNKGNFPGRFSGRQFSNSRSEMNVSTLELGDSALYLCASSLATRGKAEAFFGQGTRLTVV.

The chain is built from TRBV5-8 and TRBJ1-5; D is perhaps TRBD1 (6 bases). V lost 0 bases and J 3 bases, leaving 10 bases between the germline ends. The germline CDR1 and CDR2 sequences are SGHTS and YDEGEE. The CDR3 is 15 residues long. The CDR3 DNA reads as TGTGCCAGCAGCTTGGGGACAGCGATCAATCAGCCCCAGCATTTT. Its translation: CASSLGTAINQPQHF.